This TCR beta chain was recorded in a study of cytomegalovirus exposure and HLA in healthy donors. Findings of the study overall: Reported performance of the classifier showed diagnosis of cytomegalovirus status with high specificity and sensitivity.

As to this clone: The antigen is not known.

The V end was cut by 6 bases, the J end by 3 bases, with 6 bases between. Germline V gene lookup returns CDR1 MDHEN and CDR2 SYDVKM. The CDR3 sequence is 12 residues long. Among the donors, all were healthy bone marrow donors. The study ran its PCR with 60 Vbeta and 13 Jbeta primers. Clones were sequenced by immunoSEQ multiplex PCR, and TCRdb holds only the in-frame ones, with some missing. The profile shows about 130,000 clones, over 70% of them singletons. Sequencing input: PBMCs. This chain uses TRBV28 with TRBJ1-5; D is undetermined. This TCR derives from a woman aged 40-49 years in good health and CMV-seropositive. For the CDR3, the DNA is TGTGCCAGCAGGACTGTCAATCAGCCCCAGCATTTT. This sequence encodes CASRTVNQPQHF.